Below, 3 T cell receptor beta chains from the same sample are listed, as sequenced in a study of T cell clonotyping in hematopoietic cell transplantation. Generated by immunoSEQ multiplex PCR, the TCRdb table keeps only in-frame clones and is missing some. The table includes approximately 13,000 clones, approximately 80% detected once. The input for sequencing was PBMCs, taken 100 days after allogeneic stem cell transplant. The receptors come from a female patient in her 40s who had an allogeneic stem cell transplant from a related donor, so T cells may come from the graft donor. Some clones in this sample may be carry-over from other donors' samples.

The chain combines TRBV5-1 with TRBJ1-3; tentatively, D is TRBD1 (5 bases). Germline CDR1 and CDR2: SGHRS and YFSETQ. This CDR3 is 13 amino acids long. V was clipped by 4 bases and J by 4 bases, with 9 bases between them. The CDR3 sequence: CASSRDLGNTIYF. The DNA for the CDR3 is TGCGCCAGCAGCAGGGACCTAGGAAACACCATATATTTT.

The V and J genes are TRBV9 and TRBJ2-7, with 7 bases aligning to TRBD1. V lost 4 bases, J lost 6 bases, and 7 bases stayed unmatched. Germline V gene sequence: CDR1 SGDLS, CDR2 YYNGEE. CDR3 size: 13 residues. Written as DNA, the CDR3 is TGTGCCAGCAGCTCGGGACAGTCTACCGAGCAGTACTTC. This sequence encodes CASSSGQSTEQYF.

This CDR3 reads CASSAQGVDTQYF. The CDR3, as DNA: TGTGCCAGCAGTGCCCAGGGGGTAGATACGCAGTATTTT. The rearrangement joins TRBV6-1 to TRBJ2-3; 7 nucleotides match TRBD1. Per germline, CDR1 MNHNS and CDR2 SASEGT. The CDR3 is 13 amino acids. The V segment lost 4 bases and the J segment 5 bases; nucleotides outside the gene matches: 3.